This is a list of T cell receptor beta chains from one sample in a study of technical replicates of blood from several donors. Method: immunoSEQ multiplex PCR; TCRdb's copy keeps in-frame clones and lacks some. The sample holds approximately 78,000 clones, over 85% seen once. Sequences were obtained from T cells isolated from PBMCs. All receptors derive from a human donor in good health. Each CDR3 is given with its conserved first and last residue. D genes are given only for firm matches. Expanded clones are given a class, and other clones once, few, many or no size at all.

>TRBJ2-7|TRBV4-3|-|15|TRBD1
CASSQERDSFYEQYF
TGCGCCAGCAGCCAAGAGAGGGACAGTTTCTACGAGCAGTACTTC
>TRBJ2-7|TRBV11-2|-|13|-
CASSLESDYEQYF
TGTGCCAGCAGCTTAGAGAGCGACTACGAGCAGTACTTC
>TRBJ1-2|TRBV28|-|15|-
CASSLSGDGNYGYTF
TGTGCCAGCAGCCTCAGCGGGGACGGAAACTATGGCTACACCTTC
>TRBJ2-3|TRBV20-1|-|10|-
CSARLDTQYF
TGCAGTGCTAGACTAGATACGCAGTATTTT
>TRBJ2-1|TRBV9|-|16|TRBD2
CASSVGLAGGPGEQFF
TGTGCCAGCAGCGTAGGGTTGGCGGGAGGGCCTGGGGAGCAGTTCTTC
>TRBJ2-3|TRBV20-1|once|11|TRBD2
CSALLAGVWYF
TGCAGTGCGTTACTAGCGGGAGTATGGTATTTT
>TRBJ2-7|TRBV9|-|19|TRBD2
CASSVALGNGTSGRYGQYF
TGTGCCAGCAGCGTAGCTCTGGGTAACGGGACTAGCGGGAGATATGGGCAGTACTTC
>TRBJ2-7|TRBV14|-|13|-
CASNLQTNYEQYF
TGTGCCAGCAATCTTCAGACTAACTACGAGCAGTACTTC
>TRBJ1-4|TRBV5-1|-|16|TRBD1
CASSIGQATTNEKLFF
TGCGCCAGCAGCATAGGACAGGCCACAACTAATGAAAAACTGTTTTTT
>TRBJ1-1|TRBV10-3|-|15|TRBD1
CAIRDRGLANTEAFF
TGTGCCATCCGGGACAGGGGTTTGGCGAACACTGAAGCTTTCTTT
>TRBJ2-2|TRBV7-2|-|15|TRBD1
CASSFQGADTGELFF
TGTGCCAGCAGCTTTCAGGGGGCTGATACCGGGGAGCTGTTTTTT
>TRBJ2-1|TRBV9|-|13|-
CASSEGAYAEQFF
TGTGCCAGCAGCGAGGGAGCCTACGCTGAGCAGTTCTTC
>TRBJ2-1|TRBV29-1|-|14|TRBD1
CSVVRDSAYNEQFF
TGCAGCGTTGTGAGGGACAGCGCCTACAATGAGCAGTTCTTC
>TRBJ2-7|TRBV19|-|15|TRBD2
CASSMIIAGGHEQYF
TGTGCCAGTAGTATGATAATAGCGGGAGGCCACGAGCAGTACTTC
>TRBJ2-3|TRBV7-2|-|15|-
CASSPRKGSTDTQYF
TGTGCCAGCAGCCCTAGGAAGGGGTCCACAGATACGCAGTATTTT
>TRBJ1-2|TRBV27|once|14|-
CASSKGTALYGYTF
TGTGCCAGCAGTAAGGGGACTGCGTTATACGGCTACACCTTC
>TRBJ1-2|TRBV9|-|15|-
CASSVWVGAGWGYTF
TGTGCCAGCAGCGTATGGGTAGGGGCCGGTTGGGGCTACACCTTC
>TRBJ2-7|TRBV19|-|14|-
CASSILAKTYEQYF
TGTGCCAGTAGTATACTAGCAAAAACCTACGAGCAGTACTTC
>TRBJ2-7|TRBV28|-|14|-
CASTPPRGTYEQYF
TGTGCCAGCACCCCTCCTAGGGGCACCTACGAGCAGTACTTC
>TRBJ1-2|TRBV19|-|13|-
CASNYQGAHGYTF
TGTGCCAGTAATTATCAAGGGGCACATGGCTACACCTTC
>TRBJ2-2|TRBV5-1|-|15|-
CASSTRGLGTGELFF
TGCGCCAGCAGCACCAGGGGTCTCGGCACCGGGGAGCTGTTTTTT
>TRBJ2-7|TRBV11-2|-|15|TRBD2
CASSSSSSGAYEQYF
TGTGCCAGCAGCTCTTCGTCTAGCGGCGCCTACGAGCAGTACTTC
>TRBJ1-5|TRBV30|few|15|TRBD1
CAWSPTRDRGQPQHF
TGTGCCTGGAGTCCAACCCGGGACAGGGGACAGCCCCAGCATTTT
>TRBJ1-1|TRBV6-5|-|14|-
CASSYSRGAGEAFF
TGTGCCAGCAGTTACTCTCGAGGCGCTGGGGAAGCTTTCTTT
>TRBJ1-2|TRBV14|-|12|TRBD1
CASSQDYRTGDF
TGTGCCAGCAGCCAAGATTATCGGACAGGGGACTTC
>TRBJ1-1|TRBV19|-|15|-
CASSISGGLNTEAFF
TGTGCCAGTAGTATCTCGGGCGGGCTGAACACTGAAGCTTTCTTT
>TRBJ1-1|TRBV27|-|13|-
CASGGLSNTEAFF
TGTGCCAGCGGCGGTTTGTCAAACACTGAAGCTTTCTTT
>TRBJ2-5|TRBV9|-|15|TRBD1
CASSPTPGQGETQYF
TGTGCCAGCAGCCCCACCCCAGGACAGGGCGAGACCCAGTACTTC
>TRBJ2-7|TRBV5-6|-|16|-
CASSPAGSHHPYEQYF
TGTGCCAGCAGTCCGGCGGGGTCCCATCACCCTTACGAGCAGTACTTC
>TRBJ2-1|TRBV9|-|15|-
CASSLMDKIYNEQFF
TGTGCCAGCAGCTTAATGGACAAGATCTACAATGAGCAGTTCTTC
>TRBJ2-1|TRBV9|-|19|TRBD2
CASSVEGTSGRSHYNEQFF
TGTGCCAGCAGCGTAGAAGGGACTAGCGGGAGAAGCCACTATAATGAGCAGTTCTTC
>TRBJ2-7|TRBV28|-|15|TRBD1
CASSAGTGISHEQYF
TGTGCCAGCAGTGCCGGGACAGGGATTTCCCACGAGCAGTACTTC
>TRBJ2-1|TRBV7-2|-|15|-
CASTRRAGTYNEQFF
TGTGCCAGCACGAGGCGGGCAGGAACCTACAATGAGCAGTTCTTC
>TRBJ1-2|TRBV11-3|-|13|-
CASSLGRPGDYTF
TGTGCCAGCAGCTTAGGACGGCCCGGGGACTACACCTTC
>TRBJ2-4|TRBV3-2|-|9|-
CARGDIQYF
TGTGCCAGAGGGGACATTCAGTACTTC
>TRBJ2-3|TRBV5-4|-|16|-
CASSLAMERSTDTQYF
TGTGCCAGCAGCTTGGCAATGGAGAGAAGCACAGATACGCAGTATTTT
>TRBJ2-3|TRBV11-3|-|18|TRBD2
CASSARHTREGRTDTQYF
TGTGCCAGCAGCGCACGTCACACGCGGGAGGGACGGACAGATACGCAGTATTTT
>TRBJ2-1|TRBV4-3|-|16|-
CASSQDSSPGGNEQFF
TGCGCCAGCAGCCAAGATTCATCCCCCGGCGGCAATGAGCAGTTCTTC
>TRBJ2-7|TRBV4-3|-|16|-
CASSRSRGRSSYEQYF
TGCGCCAGCAGCCGCAGTAGGGGCAGGAGCTCCTACGAGCAGTACTTC
>TRBJ2-7|TRBV19|-|14|-
CASSVSGSSYEQYF
TGTGCCAGTAGTGTATCGGGAAGCTCCTACGAGCAGTACTTC
>TRBJ2-7|TRBV14|-|17|-
CASSQKQQGRYSYEQYF
TGTGCCAGCAGCCAAAAGCAGCAGGGTAGGTATTCCTACGAGCAGTACTTC
>TRBJ1-2|TRBV6-1|-|14|TRBD1
CASSAMGQGNGYTF
TGTGCCAGCAGTGCAATGGGACAGGGCAATGGCTACACCTTC
>TRBJ2-5|TRBV5-1|-|13|-
CASSLAGIETQYF
TGCGCCAGCAGCTTGGCAGGGATTGAGACCCAGTACTTC
>TRBJ2-7|TRBV4-1|-|15|TRBD1
CASSLQQGDPYEQYF
TGCGCCAGCAGCCTCCAGCAGGGGGACCCCTACGAGCAGTACTTC
>TRBJ1-5|TRBV4-2|-|17|TRBD1
CASSQEVDRDDNQPQHF
TGTGCCAGCAGCCAAGAGGTTGACAGGGACGACAATCAGCCCCAGCATTTT
>TRBJ1-1|TRBV2|few|13|TRBD1
CATAGQGIKEAFF
TGTGCCACCGCGGGACAGGGGATTAAGGAAGCTTTCTTT
>TRBJ2-2|TRBV14|-|13|-
CASSQVAGGELFF
TGTGCCAGCAGCCAAGTTGCGGGCGGGGAGCTGTTTTTT
>TRBJ1-1|TRBV11-2|once|16|-
CASSSTLGGGTGVTFF
TGTGCCAGCAGCTCGACCCTAGGCGGGGGTACAGGCGTAACTTTCTTT
>TRBJ2-7|TRBV7-2|once|14|TRBD1
CASSLRTGYYEQYF
TGTGCCAGCAGCTTAAGGACAGGTTATTACGAGCAGTACTTC
>TRBJ2-5|TRBV5-4|-|14|TRBD2
CASSLYAGGKTQYF
TGTGCCAGCAGCTTGTATGCGGGAGGAAAGACCCAGTACTTC
>TRBJ2-7|TRBV21-1|-|17|-
CASPRPLVIGGINEQYF
TGTGCCAGCCCCCGACCGCTAGTTATCGGCGGGATAAACGAGCAGTACTTC
>TRBJ1-2|TRBV5-1|-|14|TRBD1
CASSPLDRGWGYTF
TGCGCCAGCAGCCCCCTTGACAGGGGTTGGGGCTACACCTTC